The clone carrying this T cell receptor (beta chain) was seen a handful of times. V trimming: 2 bases; J trimming: 2 bases; junction bases outside the gene matches: 13. In germline, CDR1 is ENHRY, CDR2 SYGVKD. CDR3 size: 20 residues. This specimen comes from a study of blood T cells in healthy people across ages. A J-beta primer mix and a sample-barcoded 5' primer were used in a second PCR of about 7 to 12 cycles. TCRdb fed the 5' RACE reads into MiXCR, producing one record per CDR3 protein. The top ten clones hold approximately 7.9% of a sample with about 1.5 million distinct CDR3 sequences, about 43% of them seen once.

This chain joins TRBV10-3 and TRBJ2-3, with 13 bases fitting TRBD2. The sequence derives from a woman in her late teens or twenties in good health. The sequencing input was blood. The CDR3 reads CAISESSALAGGINTDTQYF. The CDR3 bases are TGTGCCATCAGTGAGAGTTCCGCACTAGCGGGAGGGATTAACACAGATACGCAGTATTTT.